This T cell receptor (beta chain) stems from a study of cytomegalovirus exposure and HLA in healthy donors. Concerning this clone: Its target is not known.

The PCR employed 60 Vbeta primers together with 13 Jbeta primers. Produced via immunoSEQ multiplex PCR; TCRdb's table is partial and in-frame only. This listing includes some 140,000 clones. The study sampled nominally healthy donors, though unrecorded immune exposures were likely. Points from the study as a whole: Rare sequences made up most TCRs, while some public TCRs were found in many donors.

Input material: PBMCs. The receptor was isolated from a woman in her 40s in good health and CMV-seronegative.

CDR3 protein: CASSQGTGLSVWPQHF. The CDR3 DNA reads as TGCGCCAGCAGCCAAGGGACAGGGTTGAGTGTATGGCCCCAGCATTTT. The rearrangement joins TRBV4-1 to TRBJ1-5; TRBD1 matches 8 bases. Germline-derived CDR1 and CDR2 are MGHRA and YSYEKL. The CDR3 is 16 residues long. V was pared by 1 base and J by 9 bases, with 11 bases of the junction left unmatched.